A single sample is the source of the 6 T cell receptor beta chains below, sequenced in a study of Tregs in tolerant kidney transplant recipients (dated by TCRdb to between 2018 and 2021). This sample's time point label indicates: blood sample drawn before combined kidney and bone marrow transplant. Library preparation employed the immunoSEQ multiplex PCR assay. TCRdb retrieved this table from immuneACCESS and kept in-frame rearrangements only. Not all clones are present; in checked studies, unresolved V genes account for under half, and no reason is known for the remainder. The sample table includes 25,000 to 35,000 clones. Of the sample, 6.5% to 8% is held by the ten largest clones. This specimen was CD8+ T cells from blood, taken before the transplant. These receptors all come from a human donor who received a combined kidney and bone marrow transplant.

About this clone itself: Read data end 3 residues before the CDR3 end; the end is taken from the germline J gene. V and J are TRBV14 and TRBJ2-3; D call uncertain. With 2 bases removed from V and 3 bases from J, the gap between germline ends came to 3 bases. This CDR3 has 12 residues. The germline V gene encodes CDR1 SGHDN and CDR2 FVKESK. The CDR3 reads CASSQRTDTQYF. The CDR3 DNA, read in part, is TGTGCCAGCAGCCAAAGGACAGATACG.

Turning to this clone: The read terminates 3 residues before the CDR3 end, so the remaining end is supplied by the germline J gene. The rearrangement links TRBV2 to TRBJ2-3, with TRBD2 matching 7 bases. Germline V gene lookup returns CDR1 SNHLY and CDR2 FYNNEI. The V segment lost 7 bases and the J segment 6 bases; nucleotides outside the gene matches: 16. This CDR3 is 16 amino acids long. CDR3 DNA (partial): TGTGCCAGCATCCCCCGGACCGCGGGAGAGGGCGATACG. Translation gives CASIPRTAGEGDT. The whole CDR3 sequence is CASIPRTAGEGDTQYF.

With regard to this clone: The CDR3 end lies 3 residues beyond the end of the read and is filled in from the germline J gene. This chain connects TRBV20-1 to TRBJ2-3; TRBD1 matches 8 bases. This CDR3 has 17 residues. V shed 6 bases and J 0 bases; nucleotides not matched to a gene: 14. Looked up from germline, CDR1 is DFQATT and CDR2 is SNEGSKA (reference sequence). CDR3 sequence: CSARLGTGPTSTDTQYF. The covered CDR3 bases are TGCAGTGCGAGACTCGGGACAGGCCCCACTAGCACAGATACG.

About this clone itself: The observed sequence ends 3 residues before the CDR3 terminus, with the missing tail filled in from the germline J gene. The chain joins TRBV10-3 to TRBJ2-3; tentative D call: TRBD1 (6 bases). Germline-derived CDR1 and CDR2 are ENHRY and SYGVKD. V was shortened by 6 bases and J by 0 bases, with 16 bases between the two germline ends. There are 16 residues in the CDR3. The CDR3 DNA, read in part, is TGTGCCATCAGGATGGACAGCTTCACTAGCACAGATACG. Translating it yields CAIRMDSFTSTDT. The entire CDR3 sequence reads CAIRMDSFTSTDTQYF.

Turning to this clone: The read is 3 residues too short to cover the CDR3 end, so that end is filled in from the germline J gene. The chain uses TRBV6-2 or TRBV6-3 and TRBJ2-4; maybe TRBD2 (5 bases). Trimming cost V 2 bases and J 0 bases, with 14 bases left between them. Germline V gene data show CDR1 as MNHEY and CDR2 as SVGEGT. The CDR3 contains 17 residues. The CDR3 sequence: CASSYPQEELAKNIQYF. The sequenced part of the CDR3 DNA is TGTGCCAGCAGTTACCCCCAGGAGGAGCTAGCCAAAAACATT.

Comment on this clone: The read ends 3 residues shy of where the CDR3 ends; the end is completed using the germline J gene. The chain recombines TRBV7-7 with TRBJ2-5; D is perhaps TRBD2 (5 bases). The CDR3 spans 14 residues. V was cut by 4 bases and J by 3 bases, with 12 bases left in between. Per the germline V gene, CDR1 is SSHAT and CDR2 is FNYEAQ (reference sequence). Partial CDR3 DNA: TGTGCCAGCAGCTCATCAGGACTGGAAGAGACC. The encoded protein is CASSSSGLEET. The complete CDR3 protein is CASSSSGLEETQYF. The variable domain in full, completed from reference TRBV7-7 and TRBJ2-5, reads GAGVSQSPRYKVTKRGQDVTLRCDPISSHATLYWYQQALGQGPEFLTYFNYEAQPDKSGLPSDRFSAERPEGSISTLTIQRTEQRDSAMYRCASSSSGLEETQYFGPGTRLLVL.